The sequence of this T cell receptor (beta chain) was determined in a study of shared clonotypes between healthy human individuals. Study information: The donor group consisted of two women and a few men, aged 18 to 49.

The authors' processing: Filtering differed for immunoSEQ, which gave only junction sequences without quality scores. Clones were sequenced by immunoSEQ multiplex PCR, and TCRdb holds only the in-frame ones, with some missing. That table furnishes V, J and clone size, whereas the DNA furnished D and trimming. The table lists fewer than 3 million clones, about nine tenths of them singletons. Naive CD45RA+ and memory CD45RA-negative subsets were split from CD4+ cells. On this clone: The antigen remains unidentified. The sample has other DNA sequences that encode this CDR3 too.

Study results and limitations: Even with large depth, rarefaction showed that sorted-subset sequencing was incomplete.

Sequencing was done on a sample of naive CD4+ T cells from PBMCs. The subset here: CD45RA+ positively selected. The clonotype was recovered from a young man in good health. Some clones in this sample may be carry-over from other donors' samples.

The CDR3 region is CASSQDSRTDTQYF. The CDR3, as DNA: TGTGCCAGCAGCCAAGATTCGCGGACAGATACGCAGTATTTT. The V and J genes are TRBV4-2 and TRBJ2-3; D not certain. The CDR3 spans 14 residues. CDR1 is LGHNA and CDR2 is YNFKEQ in the germline V gene. The V and J ends lost 0 bases and 3 bases respectively, with 7 bases between them.